The 26 T cell receptor beta chains below come from one sample, sequenced in a study of blood T cell repertoires in COVID-19. Method: immunoSEQ multiplex PCR; TCRdb's copy keeps in-frame clones and lacks some. Among more than 200,000 clones listed, 84% were seen once. Input material: peripheral blood. These receptors were collected from a woman between 40 and 50 years old who had recovered from COVID-19.

The chain carries TRBV15 and TRBJ2-1; possible D gene TRBD2, 6 bases. This CDR3 comprises 16 residues. The V end was cut by 5 bases, the J end by 4 bases, with 18 bases between. The germline CDR1 and CDR2 sequences are LNHNV and YYDKDF (reference sequence). The CDR3 loop is CATSRLIADIYNEQFF. The CDR3 DNA reads TGTGCCACCAGCCGACTCATAGCGGACATTTACAATGAGCAGTTCTTC.

The rearrangement uses TRBV10-3 and TRBJ2-5, with D possibly TRBD2 on 5 matching bases. The length of the CDR3 is 13 residues. Trimming shortened V by 1 base and J by 3 bases, and 6 bases separated the two germline ends. In germline, CDR1 is ENHRY, CDR2 SYGVKD. The CDR3 reads CAISEFGEETQYF. The CDR3 region has the DNA TGTGCCATCAGTGAGTTCGGGGAAGAGACCCAGTACTTC.

The chain recombines TRBV9 with TRBJ1-6, with a weak D call TRBD1 (5 bases). The germline V gene has CDR1 SGDLS and CDR2 YYNGEE. The CDR3 is made up of 15 amino acids. V was trimmed by 6 bases and J by 7 bases, leaving 17 bases between them. The CDR3 spells CASNPRGVGNSPLHF. In DNA form, the CDR3 reads TGTGCCAGCAATCCCCGGGGGGTAGGCAATTCACCCCTCCACTTT.

The genes are TRBV28 and TRBJ1-2, with 8 bases identical to TRBD1. The germline V gene has CDR1 MDHEN and CDR2 SYDVKM. The CDR3 has 14 residues. After removal of 2 bases from V and 4 bases from J, the junction contained 3 bases not matched to a gene. The CDR3 sequence: CASSLTGGAYGYTF. In DNA form, the CDR3 reads TGTGCCAGCAGTTTAACAGGGGGTGCCTATGGCTACACCTTC.

The chain is built from TRBV30 and TRBJ2-1; 9 bases agree with TRBD2. CDR3 length equals 15 residues. Germline CDR1 is GTSNPN and CDR2 is SVGIG (reference sequence). The trim removed 0 bases at V and 6 bases at J, leaving 6 bases unmatched. The CDR3 bases are TGTGCCTGGAGTGTACTTAGCGGGGGATCCAATGAGCAGTTCTTC. Translation: CAWSVLSGGSNEQFF.

The chain carries TRBV5-1 and TRBJ1-4; D remains unclear. The V end lost 2 bases, the J end lost 0 bases, and 5 bases lay between the germline ends. The germline gives CDR1 SGHRS, CDR2 YFSETQ. The CDR3 sequence is 14 residues long. CDR3 region: CASSLDSTNEKLFF. The CDR3 DNA reads as TGCGCCAGCAGCTTAGACTCAACTAATGAAAAACTGTTTTTT.

V and J are TRBV18 and TRBJ1-6; 10 bases agree with TRBD1. Trimming at V came to 1 base and at J to 15 bases, leaving 3 bases not matched to a gene. Germline V lookup: CDR1 KGHSH, CDR2 LQKENI. The CDR3 is 13 residues long. As DNA, the CDR3 is TGTGCCAGCTCACCACGGGACAGGGGATTCCTCCACTTT. Protein sequence: CASSPRDRGFLHF. Full variable domain (remainder filled in from reference TRBV18 and TRBJ1-6): NAGVMQNPRHLVRRRGQEARLRCSPMKGHSHVYWYRQLPEEGLKFMVYLQKENIIDESGMPKERFSAEFPKEGPSILRIQQVVRGDSAAYFCASSPRDRGFLHFGNGTRLTVT.

V and J are TRBV6-6 and TRBJ1-2, with D unclear. This CDR3 region has 14 residues. CDR1 is MNHNY, CDR2 SVGAGI, per germline (reference sequence). V was cut by 2 bases and J by 1 base, with 8 bases left in between. As DNA, the CDR3 is TGTGCCAGCAGTTACGTTGGGCATAACTATGGCTACACCTTC. It encodes CASSYVGHNYGYTF.

The genes are TRBV2 and TRBJ2-7; possible D gene TRBD1, 5 bases. Trimming stripped 6 bases from V and 0 bases from J, with 18 bases between. The CDR3 spans 16 residues. Germline V lookup: CDR1 SNHLY, CDR2 FYNNEI. This CDR3 reads CASSLLDSASSYEQYF. The CDR3, as DNA: TGTGCCAGCAGCCTCTTAGACAGTGCCAGCTCCTACGAGCAGTACTTC.

The V gene is TRBV13, the J gene TRBJ2-3, with D uncertain. This CDR3 is built from 13 residues. The germline V and J ends were trimmed by 1 base and 1 base, with 3 bases remaining between them. The germline V gene encodes CDR1 PRHDT and CDR2 FYEKMQ (reference sequence). This CDR3 reads CASSLAGTDTQYF. CDR3 coding DNA: TGTGCCAGCAGCTTAGCTGGCACAGATACGCAGTATTTT. The variable domain in full, with the rest retrieved from reference TRBV13 and TRBJ2-3, is AAGVIQSPRHLIKEKRETATLKCYPIPRHDTVYWYQQGPGQDPQFLISFYEKMQSDKGSIPDRFSAQQFSDYHSELNMSSLELGDSALYFCASSLAGTDTQYFGPGTRLTVL.

This chain links TRBV6-4 with TRBJ2-1; TRBD2 aligns across 8 bases. Germline V gene sequence: CDR1 MRHNA, CDR2 SNTAGT. The V and J ends lost 3 bases and 9 bases, in that order; junction bases with no gene match: 4. The CDR3 runs to 13 residues. The CDR3 reads CASSDTGGVEQFF. The CDR3, as DNA: TGTGCCAGCAGTGATACCGGGGGGGTTGAGCAGTTCTTC.

This chain links TRBV11-2 with TRBJ1-4; the D gene is possibly TRBD1 (5 bases). V lost 0 bases, J lost 2 bases, and 7 bases lay in between. Germline loops: CDR1 SGHAT, CDR2 FQNNGV. The CDR3 has 15 residues. This CDR3 reads CASSLDKGTNEKLFF. As DNA, the CDR3 is TGTGCCAGCAGCTTAGATAAGGGGACTAATGAAAAACTGTTTTTT.

This clone has a single count. This chain uses TRBV5-1 with TRBJ1-2, with a weak D call TRBD1 (5 bases). Trimming removed 0 bases at V and 8 bases at J, with 14 bases between. This CDR3 has 14 amino acids. Germline V lookup: CDR1 SGHRS, CDR2 YFSETQ. This CDR3 is CASSLGQSAPGYTF. Written as DNA, the CDR3 is TGCGCCAGCAGCTTGGGACAGTCGGCCCCCGGCTACACCTTC.

This chain joins TRBV18 and TRBJ1-1, with D possibly matching TRBD1 (6 bases). Germline assignment: CDR1 KGHSH and CDR2 LQKENI. V was clipped by 8 bases and J by 1 base, with 17 bases between them. The CDR3 runs to 15 residues. The CDR3 protein is CASTMDSDGNTEAFF. Here the CDR3 DNA reads TGTGCCAGCACGATGGACAGTGACGGGAACACTGAAGCTTTCTTT.

The chain combines TRBV4-3 with TRBJ1-6; D remains ambiguous. Germline V lookup: CDR1 LGHNA, CDR2 YSLEER. Trimming took 0 bases from V and 2 from J, leaving 11 bases between them. The CDR3 runs to 17 residues. The CDR3 region is CASSQDLGSTYNSPLHF. CDR3 nucleotide sequence: TGCGCCAGCAGCCAAGATCTTGGTAGCACCTATAATTCACCCCTCCACTTT.

The count of this clone is one. The gene calls are TRBV19 and TRBJ1-6; maybe TRBD1 (6 bases). Germline V lookup: CDR1 LNHDA, CDR2 SQIVND (reference sequence). The CDR3 is 13 amino acids. V gave up 6 bases and J gave up 7 bases, with 10 bases separating them. CDR3 sequence: CASSLRGNSPLHF. The CDR3 coding sequence is TGTGCCAGTAGCCTCAGGGGAAATTCACCCCTCCACTTT.

This chain connects TRBV27 to TRBJ1-6; tentative D call: TRBD1 (6 bases). Germline V lookup: CDR1 MNHEY, CDR2 SMNVEV (reference sequence). The CDR3 extends over 17 amino acids. Trimming pared 4 bases from V and 10 bases from J, leaving 23 bases between. The CDR3 protein is CASSSIQGGGRGSPLHF. The CDR3 nucleotides read TGTGCCAGCAGTTCGATACAGGGAGGGGGGCGTGGGTCACCCCTCCACTTT.

In this sample, this clone turned up once. The chain uses TRBV6-2 or TRBV6-3 and TRBJ1-5; no definite D call. V lost 0 bases, J lost 0 bases, and 12 bases lay in between. Germline V lookup: CDR1 MNHEY, CDR2 SVGEGT. This CDR3 has 17 amino acids. The CDR3 protein is CASSYSAATYSNQPQHF. Written as DNA, the CDR3 is TGTGCCAGCAGTTACTCCGCAGCGACCTATAGCAATCAGCCCCAGCATTTT.

About this clone itself: Mismatch with germline at one junction end may stem from a read error. The chain couples TRBV7-2 to TRBJ2-5; 10 bases align to TRBD2. The CDR3 is 17 amino acids. Germline assignment: CDR1 SGHTA and CDR2 FQGNSA. CDR3 loop: CASSPTIAGGAVEAQYF. The CDR3 nucleotides are TGTGCCAGCAGCCCTACCATAGCGGGGGGAGCCGTAGAGGCCCAGTACTTC. Variable domain in full (rest from reference TRBV7-2 and TRBJ2-5): GAGVSQSPSNKVTEKGKDVELRCDPISGHTALYWYRQSLGQGLEFLIYFQGNSAPDKSGLPSDRFSAERTGGSVSTLTIQRTQQEDSAVYLCASSPTIAGGAVEAQYFGPGTRLLVL.

The chain has TRBV7-3 and TRBJ2-7; 11 nucleotides align to TRBD2. Germline-derived CDR1 and CDR2 are SGHTA and FQGTGA. The CDR3 totals 18 residues. The V segment lost 1 base and the J segment 0 bases; nucleotides outside the gene matches: 8. The chain's CDR3 is CASSLKFWTSGLSYEQYF. Here the CDR3 DNA reads TGTGCCAGCAGCTTAAAGTTCTGGACTAGCGGGCTCTCCTACGAGCAGTACTTC.

The chain combines TRBV11-2 with TRBJ2-2; D might be TRBD1 (5 bases). The CDR3 has 14 amino acids. V was trimmed by 6 bases and J by 4 bases, leaving 12 bases between them. Germline CDR1 and CDR2: SGHAT and FQNNGV. The CDR3 loop is CASSLRQTTGELFF. The CDR3 DNA reads TGTGCCAGCAGTTTGAGACAGACCACCGGGGAGCTGTTTTTT.

The chain employs TRBV10-3 and TRBJ1-4; no firm D call. Germline loops: CDR1 ENHRY, CDR2 SYGVKD. The CDR3 is 13 residues long. With 3 bases removed from V and 10 bases from J, the gap between germline ends came to 12 bases. CDR3 nucleotide sequence: TGTGCCATCAGTGACACACGAACGGGAAAACTGTTTTTT. Translation gives CAISDTRTGKLFF.

The chain is built from TRBV10-3 and TRBJ1-1; 7 bases align to TRBD1. J gave up 5 bases and V 7 bases, and 10 bases lay outside the gene matches. The CDR3 runs to 14 residues. The germline gives CDR1 ENHRY, CDR2 SYGVKD. CDR3 nucleotide sequence: TGTGCCATCAATGCGAGACAGGGTCGGACTGAAGCTTTCTTT. Protein: CAINARQGRTEAFF.

A word on this clone: The sample carries other DNA sequences with the same CDR3. This chain joins TRBV18 and TRBJ2-7, with 7 bases that match TRBD2. Germline V lookup: CDR1 KGHSH, CDR2 LQKENI. The CDR3 extends over 11 amino acids. V lost 3 bases and J lost 7; bases outside the gene matches: 0. CDR3 nucleotides: TGTGCCAGCTCACCCGGGGGGGAGCAGTACTTC. As protein: CASSPGGEQYF.

V usage is TRBV7-2 and J usage is TRBJ2-5, with 9 nucleotides matching TRBD1. Unmatched junction bases numbered 2, after V lost 2 bases and J lost 4 bases. Germline-derived CDR1 and CDR2 are SGHTA and FQGNSA. The CDR3 runs 14 residues. CDR3 DNA: TGTGCCAGCAGCTTAACAGGGGGCCGAGAGACCCAGTACTTC. This translates into CASSLTGGRETQYF.

The chain's CDR3 is CASSGLLNTEAFF. The CDR3 region has the DNA TGTGCCAGCAGCGGACTGCTAAACACTGAAGCTTTCTTT. The chain employs TRBV6-5 and TRBJ1-1; D not resolved. CDR1 is MNHEY and CDR2 is SVGAGI in the germline V gene. This CDR3 comprises 13 residues. V was trimmed by 6 bases and J by 2 bases, leaving 10 bases between them.